This T cell receptor (beta chain) was documented in a study of cytomegalovirus exposure and HLA in healthy donors. Study-level findings and limits: Sequencing depth across donors, presence/absence analyses assumed, was roughly uniform. Prediction of most subjects' HLA-A and HLA-B alleles by TCR beta sequences was reportedly accurate. Of the V segments, some could not be distinguished, including TRBV6-2 and TRBV6-3, and were excluded.

This clone has only one observation. What it recognizes is unknown. Trimming took off 5 bases at V and 7 bases at J, with 17 bases between the two ends. The V gene's germline CDR1 is GTSNPN and CDR2 SVGIG (reference sequence). This CDR3 has 14 amino acids. The PCR had 60 Vbeta and 13 Jbeta primers. Sequenced by immunoSEQ multiplex PCR; TCRdb stores in-frame clones only, minus some. The table lists roughly 170,000 clones, approximately 75% of them singletons. This TCR was sampled from a girl aged 5-17 years in good health and CMV-seronegative. V and J are TRBV30 and TRBJ1-4, with a weak D call TRBD1 (6 bases). Sequencing was carried out using PBMCs. CDR3 amino acids: CAWGTGLGSEKLFF. The CDR3 DNA follows: TGTGCCTGGGGAACAGGGCTGGGGAGTGAAAAACTGTTTTTT.